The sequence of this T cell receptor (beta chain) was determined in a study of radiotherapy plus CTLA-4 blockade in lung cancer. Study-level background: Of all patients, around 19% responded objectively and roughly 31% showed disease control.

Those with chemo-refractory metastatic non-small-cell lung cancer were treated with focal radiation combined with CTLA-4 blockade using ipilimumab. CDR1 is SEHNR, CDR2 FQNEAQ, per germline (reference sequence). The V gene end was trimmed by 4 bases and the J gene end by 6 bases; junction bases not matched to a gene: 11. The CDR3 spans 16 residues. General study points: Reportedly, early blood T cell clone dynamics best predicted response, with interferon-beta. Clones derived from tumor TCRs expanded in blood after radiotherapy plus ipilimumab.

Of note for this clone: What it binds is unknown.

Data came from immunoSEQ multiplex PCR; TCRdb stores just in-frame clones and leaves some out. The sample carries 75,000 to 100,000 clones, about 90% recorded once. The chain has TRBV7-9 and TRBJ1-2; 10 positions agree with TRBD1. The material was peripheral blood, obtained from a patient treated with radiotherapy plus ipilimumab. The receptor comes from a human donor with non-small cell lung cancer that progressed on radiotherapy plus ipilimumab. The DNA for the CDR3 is TGTGCCAGCAGCTCATTTCCCGGGACAGGGGAGAATGGCTACACCTTC. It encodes CASSSFPGTGENGYTF.